This entry features one TCR beta chain sequence. Its antigen is unknown. The data were taken from a study of T cells expressing NK-cell markers. Regarding the study as a whole: Questions lingered over whether expanded NKG2C+ T cell clones were HCMV-specific.

It was by 5'RACE template switching with UMIs that TCR beta cDNA was made. TCRdb re-called the 5' RACE reads, yielding one record per CDR3 amino acid sequence without DNA. The repertoire shows about 390,000 distinct CDR3 sequences; the top ten hold approximately 12%. The clonotype originates from a woman aged 45-59 years in good health. Sequenced material: blood T cells: a sorted CD56 or NKG2C T cell subset, CD4+ or CD8+ T cells, or bulk PBMC T cells (not recorded which).

This CDR3 reads CSASVRANEQFF. The chain links TRBV20-1 to TRBJ2-1. Germline CDR1 is DFQATT and CDR2 is SNEGSKA (reference sequence). The CDR3 contains 12 residues.